The clone carrying this T cell receptor (beta chain) occurred once. Its antigen is as yet unknown. The investigators split CD4+ cells into a CD45RA+ naive subset and a CD45RA-negative memory subset. This entry belongs to a study of shared clonotypes between healthy human individuals. The study, taken as a whole, reports: The sharing of about 5% of naive CD4 clonotypes was seen across a handful of donors. Non-shared clonotypes had lower generation probabilities than those shared by all four donors.

The DNA input per sorted-subset replicate PCR was about 190 ng, corresponding to some 30,000 T cell genomes. Clones were read by immunoSEQ multiplex PCR, and TCRdb kept only the in-frame ones, dropping some. The profile shows around 2,000,000 clones, 90% to 95% of them singletons. The CDR3 runs to 18 residues. After removal of 5 bases from V and 1 base from J, the junction contained 17 bases not matched to a gene. Germline V CDR1 and CDR2: SGHNT, YENEEA. The chain is built from TRBV11-3 and TRBJ2-7, with 7 nucleotides matching TRBD2. This TCR came from a man younger than 30 in good health. Sequencing used naive CD4+ T cells sorted from blood. As for subset: CD45RA+ positively selected. The CDR3 region has the DNA TGTGCCAGCAGCGTACGAGCTAGGCTAGCGGAGAAATCCTACGAGCAGTACTTC. It is translated as CASSVRARLAEKSYEQYF.